The clone carrying this T cell receptor beta chain was recorded a few times. TCRdb passed the RACE reads through MiXCR, listing each CDR3 protein once. The sample includes 87,000 or so distinct CDR3 sequences, roughly 9.1% of them seen just once. The data were taken from a study of human T cells and chemical hapten exposure. Time point specified: pre-sensitization, week 0. Treatment in this sample: therapeutic diphenylcyclopropenone sensitization with weekly scalp DPC. Sample donors consisted of patients with alopecia, aged 18 to 70 years, who were suitable for DPC. V dropped 5 bases and J dropped 6; count of bases not matched to a gene: 15. This CDR3 is 16 amino acids long. The germline CDR1 and CDR2 sequences are SGHVS and FNYEAQ.

The sample in question was whole blood, obtained in connection with sensitization to the hapten diphenylcyclopropenone (DPC). The clonotype originates from a woman aged 40-49 years with alopecia areata. Some clones in this sample may be carry-over from other donors' samples. The chain employs TRBV7-6 and TRBJ2-7; 8 nucleotides agree with TRBD1. The CDR3 spells CASSPIRDRKGSEQYF. As DNA, the CDR3 is TGTGCCAGCAGCCCGATCCGGGACAGGAAGGGAAGCGAGCAGTACTTC.